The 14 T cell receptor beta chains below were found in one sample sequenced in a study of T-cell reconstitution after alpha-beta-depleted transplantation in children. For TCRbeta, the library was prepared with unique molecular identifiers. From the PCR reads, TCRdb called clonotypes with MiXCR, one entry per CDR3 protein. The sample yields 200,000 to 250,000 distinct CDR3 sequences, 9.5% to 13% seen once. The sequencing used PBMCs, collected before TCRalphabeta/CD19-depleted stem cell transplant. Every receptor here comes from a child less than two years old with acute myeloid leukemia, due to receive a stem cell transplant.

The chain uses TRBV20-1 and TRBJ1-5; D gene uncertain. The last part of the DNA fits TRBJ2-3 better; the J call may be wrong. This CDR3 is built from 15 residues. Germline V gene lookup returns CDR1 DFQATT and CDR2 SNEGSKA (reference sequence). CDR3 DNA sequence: TGCAGTGCTAGAGATTCTAAGCAGGAGTTAGGGCCCCAGTATTTT. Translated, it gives CSARDSKQELGPQYF.

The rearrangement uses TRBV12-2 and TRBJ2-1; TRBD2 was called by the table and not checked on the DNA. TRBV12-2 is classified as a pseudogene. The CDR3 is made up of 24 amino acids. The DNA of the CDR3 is TGTGCAAGTCGCTTAGGACCGGGACTAGCGGTCGCCGGTCGGCCCCCCTTTGGTTGGAATGCGCAGTTCTTC. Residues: CASRLGPGLAVAGRPPFGWNAQFF.

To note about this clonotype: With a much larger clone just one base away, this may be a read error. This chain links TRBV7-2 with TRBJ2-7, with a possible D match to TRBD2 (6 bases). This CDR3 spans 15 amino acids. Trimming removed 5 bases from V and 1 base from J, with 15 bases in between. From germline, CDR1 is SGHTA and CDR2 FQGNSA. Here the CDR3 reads CASSLLARLSYEQYF. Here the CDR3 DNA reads TGTGCCAGCAGCCTTCTAGCGAGACTTTCCTACGAGCAGTACTTC. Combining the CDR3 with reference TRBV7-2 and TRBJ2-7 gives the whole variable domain GAGVSQSPSNKVTEKGKDVELRCDPISGHTALYWYRQSLGQGLEFLIYFQGNSAPDKSGLPSDRFSAERTGGSVSTLTIQRTQQEDSAVYLCASSLLARLSYEQYFGPGTRLTVT.

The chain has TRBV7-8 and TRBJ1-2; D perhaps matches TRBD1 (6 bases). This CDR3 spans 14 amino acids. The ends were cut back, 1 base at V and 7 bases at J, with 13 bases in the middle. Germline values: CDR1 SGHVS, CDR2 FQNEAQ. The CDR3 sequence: CASSLEAGVGGYTF. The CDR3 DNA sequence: TGTGCCAGCAGCTTAGAGGCAGGGGTTGGTGGCTACACCTTC.

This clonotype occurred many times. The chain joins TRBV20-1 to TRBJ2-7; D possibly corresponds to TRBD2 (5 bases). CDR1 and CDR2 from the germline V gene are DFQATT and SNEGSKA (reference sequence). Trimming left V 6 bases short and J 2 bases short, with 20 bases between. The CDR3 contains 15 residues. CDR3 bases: TGCAGTGCCACCGCCATCGACGGGGTAGCCTACGAGCAGTACTTC. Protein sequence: CSATAIDGVAYEQYF.

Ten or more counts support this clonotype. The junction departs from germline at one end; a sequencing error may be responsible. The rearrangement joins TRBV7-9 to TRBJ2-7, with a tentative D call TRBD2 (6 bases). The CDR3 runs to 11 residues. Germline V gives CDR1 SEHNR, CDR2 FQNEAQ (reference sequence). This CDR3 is CASSRGTPLSF. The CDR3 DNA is TGTGCCAGCAGCCGTGGGACTCCCCTCTCCTTC. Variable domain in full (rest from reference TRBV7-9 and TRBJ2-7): DTGVSQNPRHKITKRGQNVTFRCDPISEHNRLYWYRQTLGQGPEFLTYFQNEAQLEKSRLLSDRFSAERPKGSFSTLEIQRTEQGDSAMYLCASSRGTPLSFGPGTRLTVT.

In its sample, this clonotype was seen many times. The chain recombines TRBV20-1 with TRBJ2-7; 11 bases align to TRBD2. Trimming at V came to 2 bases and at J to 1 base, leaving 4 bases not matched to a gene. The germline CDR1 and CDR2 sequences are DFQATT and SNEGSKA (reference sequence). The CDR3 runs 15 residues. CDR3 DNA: TGCAGTGCTAGACTCGGGACTAGCGGTTCCTACGAGCAGTACTTC. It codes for CSARLGTSGSYEQYF.

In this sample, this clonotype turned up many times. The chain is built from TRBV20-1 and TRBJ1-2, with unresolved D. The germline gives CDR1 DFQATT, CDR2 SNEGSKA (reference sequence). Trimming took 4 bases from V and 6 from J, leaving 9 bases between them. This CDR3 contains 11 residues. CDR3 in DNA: TGCAGTGCTACTTCCACCGATGGCTACACCTTC. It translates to CSATSTDGYTF.

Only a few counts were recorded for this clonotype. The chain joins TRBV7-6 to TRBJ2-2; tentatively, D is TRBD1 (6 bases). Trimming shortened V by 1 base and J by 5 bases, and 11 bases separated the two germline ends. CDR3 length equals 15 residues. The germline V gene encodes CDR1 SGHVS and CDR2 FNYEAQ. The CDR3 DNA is TGTGCCAGCAGCTTAGAGCAGGGGCCAACCGGGGAGCTGTTTTTT. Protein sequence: CASSLEQGPTGELFF.

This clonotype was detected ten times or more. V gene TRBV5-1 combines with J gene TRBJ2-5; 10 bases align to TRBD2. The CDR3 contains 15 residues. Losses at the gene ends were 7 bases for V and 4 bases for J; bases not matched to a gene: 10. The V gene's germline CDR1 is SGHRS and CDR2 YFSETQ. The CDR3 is CASGPLAGVRETQYF. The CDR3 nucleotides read TGCGCCAGCGGGCCTCTAGCGGGAGTCCGAGAGACCCAGTACTTC.

The CDR3 is CSAWEGETQYF. The CDR3 nucleotides are TGCAGTGCTTGGGAGGGAGAGACCCAGTACTTC. The V and J genes are TRBV20-1 and TRBJ2-5; TRBD2 matches at 7 bases. CDR3 length equals 11 residues. V lost 5 bases, J lost 4 bases, and 1 base stayed unmatched. The V gene's germline CDR1 is DFQATT and CDR2 SNEGSKA (reference sequence).

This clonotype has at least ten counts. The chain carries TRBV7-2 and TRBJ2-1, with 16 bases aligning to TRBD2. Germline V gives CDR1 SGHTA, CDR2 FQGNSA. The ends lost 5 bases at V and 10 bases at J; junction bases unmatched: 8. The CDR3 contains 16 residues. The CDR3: CASSPRPGLAGGEQFF. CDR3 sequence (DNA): TGTGCCAGCAGCCCTCGTCCGGGACTAGCGGGAGGGGAGCAGTTCTTC.

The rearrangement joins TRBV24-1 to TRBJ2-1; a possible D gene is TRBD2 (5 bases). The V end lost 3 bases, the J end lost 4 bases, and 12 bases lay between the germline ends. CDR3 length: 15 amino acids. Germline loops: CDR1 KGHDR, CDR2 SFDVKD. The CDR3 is CATSDRGSGYNEQFF. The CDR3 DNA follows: TGTGCCACCAGTGATCGCGGGTCGGGGTACAATGAGCAGTTCTTC.

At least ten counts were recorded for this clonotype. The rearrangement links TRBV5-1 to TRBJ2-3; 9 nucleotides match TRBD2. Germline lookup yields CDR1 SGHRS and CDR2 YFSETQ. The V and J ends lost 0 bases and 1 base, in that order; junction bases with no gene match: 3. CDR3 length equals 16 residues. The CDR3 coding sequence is TGCGCCAGCAGCTTGGAGCGGGAGGCAGGCACAGATACGCAGTATTTT. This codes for CASSLEREAGTDTQYF.